This paragraph reports one T cell receptor beta chain. The target antigen is unknown. TCRdb redid the calling of the 5' RACE reads with MiXCR, one entry per CDR3 protein. The table records around 610,000 distinct CDR3 sequences, roughly 14% of them present only once. The data originate from a study of T cells after yellow fever vaccination. The study, taken as a whole, reports: Abundant clonotypes from the bulk population could have been carried over as contaminants into FACS-sorted repertoires. Post-booster repertoires contained most primary-vaccination clones again (roughly 96% CD4, around 88% CD8).

Per the germline V gene, CDR1 is MNHGY and CDR2 is SVAAGI. Unmatched junction bases numbered 26, after V lost 5 bases and J lost 2 bases. CDR3 size: 23 residues. This chain links TRBV6-9 with TRBJ2-7, with 14 positions matching TRBD2. This TCR was recovered from a man aged 25-45 years who received the YFV17D yellow fever vaccine. Sequenced material: PBMCs, taken on the day of the yellow fever booster vaccination. CDR3 loop: CASSHPDSGHRGPTSGRAYEQYF. Here the CDR3 DNA reads TGTGCCAGCAGTCATCCGGACAGCGGCCACAGGGGGCCGACTAGCGGGAGGGCCTACGAGCAGTACTTC.